This T cell receptor beta chain came from a study of persistence of HIV-infected CD4 T cells. Study-wide context: The sample holds CD4+ T cells responsive to CMV or HIV-1 Gag.

Deletions cut 6 bases from V and 6 bases from J, with 15 bases between. This CDR3 contains 13 residues. Germline V gene lookup returns CDR1 SEHNR and CDR2 FQNEAQ (reference sequence). The stimulus was lysate of CMV-infected fibroblasts, approximately 9.7 ug/mL. Memory cells lacking CD40L and CD69 with high CD45RO were sorted. Donors had CD4+ T cell counts above 400 cells/uL and were CMV-seropositive. Regarding this clone: Its specificity is unknown.

The libraries were made with immunoSEQ version 4 in survey mode. This table comes from immunoSEQ multiplex PCR, and its TCRdb copy is limited to in-frame clones, with some not included. The sample lists roughly 34,000 clones; 82% were seen once. The chain uses TRBV7-9 and TRBJ2-7, with TRBD1 as a possible D gene (5 bases). The clonotype comes from an adult woman with HIV who was CMV-seropositive. The material was CD4+ T cells sorted from PBMCs after approximately 19-hour stimulation, obtained from a patient who received antiretroviral therapy. DNA for the CDR3: TGTGCCAGCAGTTCAGGGCTAGTTTTCGAGCAGTACTTC. Residues: CASSSGLVFEQYF.